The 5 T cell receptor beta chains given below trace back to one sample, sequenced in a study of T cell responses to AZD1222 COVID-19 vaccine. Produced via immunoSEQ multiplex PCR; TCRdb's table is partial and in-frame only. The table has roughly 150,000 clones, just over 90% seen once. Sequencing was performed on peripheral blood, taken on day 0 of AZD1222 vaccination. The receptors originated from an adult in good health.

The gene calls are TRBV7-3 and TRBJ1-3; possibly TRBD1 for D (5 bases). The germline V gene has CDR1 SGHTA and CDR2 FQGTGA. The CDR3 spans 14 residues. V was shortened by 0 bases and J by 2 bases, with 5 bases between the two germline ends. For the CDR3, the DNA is TGTGCCAGCAGCTTAACAGGGGCTGGAAACACCATATATTTT. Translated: CASSLTGAGNTIYF.

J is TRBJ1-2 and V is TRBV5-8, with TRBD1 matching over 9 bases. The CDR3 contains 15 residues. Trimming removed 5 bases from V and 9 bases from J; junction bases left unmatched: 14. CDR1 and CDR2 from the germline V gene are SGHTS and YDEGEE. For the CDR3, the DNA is TGTGCCAGCAGTTCGACCGGGACAGGGCTTCCTCGCTACACCTTC. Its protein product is CASSSTGTGLPRYTF.

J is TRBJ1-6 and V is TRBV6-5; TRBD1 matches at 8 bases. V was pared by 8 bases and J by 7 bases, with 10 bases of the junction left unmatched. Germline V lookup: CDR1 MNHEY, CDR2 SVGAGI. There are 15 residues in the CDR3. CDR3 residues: CASDAGGAGNSPLHF. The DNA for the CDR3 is TGTGCCAGCGACGCAGGGGGCGCTGGCAATTCACCCCTCCACTTT.

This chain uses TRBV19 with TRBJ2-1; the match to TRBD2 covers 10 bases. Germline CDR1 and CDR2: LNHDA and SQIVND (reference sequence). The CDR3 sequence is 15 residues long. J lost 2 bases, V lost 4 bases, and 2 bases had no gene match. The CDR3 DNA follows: TGTGCCAGTAGTAGGGGACTAGCGACCTACAATGAGCAGTTCTTC. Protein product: CASSRGLATYNEQFF.

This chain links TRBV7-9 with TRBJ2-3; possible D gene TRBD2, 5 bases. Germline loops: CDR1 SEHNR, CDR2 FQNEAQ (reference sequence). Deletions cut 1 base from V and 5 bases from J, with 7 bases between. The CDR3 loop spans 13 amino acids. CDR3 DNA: TGTGCCAGCAGCTTAGTTGGGAGAGATACGCAGTATTTT. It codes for CASSLVGRDTQYF.